The entry below gives a single T cell receptor beta chain sequence along with its context. Its antigen is not known. CDR3 size: 16 residues. The V and J ends lost 2 bases and 7 bases respectively, with 17 bases between them. The V gene's germline CDR1 is LGHNA and CDR2 YNFKEQ. TCRdb redid the calling of the RT-PCR reads with MiXCR, one entry per CDR3 protein. The sample yields around 650,000 distinct CDR3 sequences, approximately 15% seen once. This sample was taken from a study of response to subunit inactivated influenza vaccine. Study outcomes and limitations: Authors proposed each seasonal influenza vaccination draws in few new T cells.

The sequence derives from a middle-aged man who received an inactivated influenza vaccine. The chain joins TRBV4-2 to TRBJ2-2, with a tentative D call TRBD2 (6 bases). Sequencing used PBMCs from blood, obtained roughly 12 days after vaccination. The CDR3 reads CASSQPEEGRNGELFF. The CDR3 DNA sequence: TGTGCCAGCAGCCAACCCGAGGAGGGTAGAAACGGGGAGCTGTTTTTT.